Given below is one TCR beta chain in context. Here immunoSEQ multiplex PCR was the method, and the copy in TCRdb shows in-frame clones only, minus some. The table has approximately 150,000 clones, roughly three quarters seen once; the top ten hold about 9%. The data were taken from a study of blood T cell repertoires in COVID-19. About the study: Material from acute and convalescent COVID-19 was sourced from the United States, Italy and Spain. The analysed material was cDNA or gDNA that came from T cells, B-cell-depleted T cells, or PBMCs.

V was shortened by 3 bases and J by 2 bases, with 7 bases between the two germline ends. The CDR3 extends over 13 amino acids. CDR1 and CDR2 (germline): MDHEN, SYDVKM. V and J are TRBV28 and TRBJ2-5; D is uncertain. The clonotype comes from a man in his fifties with active or convalescent COVID-19. What was sequenced was peripheral blood. The CDR3 is CASSLPGQETQYF. CDR3 sequence (DNA): TGTGCCAGCAGTTTGCCCGGTCAAGAGACCCAGTACTTC.